These 10 T cell receptor beta chains came from one sample sequenced in a study of monozygotic twins with inflammatory bowel disease. Reprocessing the 5' RACE reads, TCRdb reports a single entry for every CDR3 protein and omits DNA. This sample's table has 300,000 to 350,000 distinct CDR3 sequences. The specimen sequenced was blood. Every receptor here comes from a human donor with ulcerative colitis or Crohn's disease, or a healthy co-twin of an affected twin (not recorded which).

The genes are TRBV15 and TRBJ2-3; TCRdb selects TRBD1, and the lack of DNA leaves this call unchecked. CDR1 and CDR2 from the germline V gene are LNHNV and YYDKDF (reference sequence). The CDR3 extends over 15 amino acids. The CDR3 spells CATSRDLGGTDTQYF.

The CDR3 spells CASSQTGTGLAGELFF. The rearrangement joins TRBV4-1 to TRBJ2-2; TCRdb's assignment of TRBD1 cannot be checked, as there is no DNA. This CDR3 is 16 amino acids long. CDR1 is MGHRA, CDR2 YSYEKL, per germline.

The chain links TRBV13 to TRBJ2-1; with no DNA, the TCRdb D assignment of TRBD1 cannot be verified. The CDR3 is made up of 13 amino acids. The V gene's germline CDR1 is PRHDT and CDR2 FYEKMQ (reference sequence). CDR3 sequence reads: CASSWAMDNEQFF.

The V call is TRBV6-2 or TRBV6-3, the J call TRBJ2-7; TCRdb picks TRBD2, but there is no DNA to check that call. This CDR3 has 14 amino acids. Germline-derived CDR1 and CDR2 are MNHEY and SVGEGT. CDR3 protein: CASTYGLEICEQYF.

The V call is TRBV6-1, the J call TRBJ2-1; without DNA, the TCRdb call of TRBD2 cannot be checked. Germline V lookup: CDR1 MNHNS, CDR2 SASEGT. This CDR3 spans 14 amino acids. The chain's CDR3 is CASSLAGGRNEQFF.

The J gene is TRBJ2-5, the V gene TRBV20-1; TCRdb gives TRBD2 as the D gene, but with no DNA this cannot be confirmed. CDR3 length: 16 residues. Germline V gene sequence: CDR1 DFQATT, CDR2 SNEGSKA (reference sequence). The chain's CDR3 is CSAERGLAPPWETQYF.

This sequence joins TRBV5-1 and TRBJ2-3; the TRBD1 assignment by TCRdb is unverifiable without DNA. Germline V gene lookup returns CDR1 SGHRS and CDR2 YFSETQ. This CDR3 region has 14 residues. The CDR3 sequence is CASHPGQGTDTQYF.

The genes are TRBV20-1 and TRBJ2-1; the TCRdb D gene call, TRBD2, has no DNA to confirm it. Germline lookup yields CDR1 DFQATT and CDR2 SNEGSKA (reference sequence). This CDR3 comprises 19 residues. The CDR3 loop is CSARDLRLAGRESYNEQFF.

The V and J genes are TRBV4-1 and TRBJ1-2. Germline V gives CDR1 MGHRA, CDR2 YSYEKL. This CDR3 has 14 residues. CDR3: CASSQQAGFYGYTF.

The V and J genes are TRBV12-3 or TRBV12-4 and TRBJ1-2; TCRdb names TRBD1, which stays unverified in the absence of DNA. The CDR3 extends over 16 amino acids. The CDR3 spells CASINRGIPEPYGYTF.